This T cell receptor beta chain was identified during a study of T cell repertoires in cytomegalovirus infection. Study details: The public TCR beta signatures pointed to both CMV infection and matching HLA type. General observations from the study: Summed frequency of shared TCR beta families picked out CMV carriers who also had the relevant HLA. Across the ex vivo response, the dominant clonotypes were HLA-C-restricted CMV-specific TCR beta clonotypes.

TCRdb re-called the reads with MiXCR, one entry per CDR3 protein. The data hold tens of thousands of distinct CDR3 sequences, with roughly 21% observed a single time. Concerning this clonotype itself: Its matching antigen is unknown.

Germline V gene data show CDR1 as SGHVS and CDR2 as FNYEAQ. The CDR3 is 15 amino acids. V lost 3 bases and J lost 9; bases outside the gene matches: 8. The specimen was CD8+ T cells from cultured PBMCs, collected from culture after CMV antigen stimulation. The rearrangement joins TRBV7-6 to TRBJ2-1, with TRBD1 matching over 10 bases. The source is a human donor in good health (CMV status not recorded). Some clones in this sample may be carry-over from other donors' samples. The chain's CDR3 is CASSLPGQGSREQFF. CDR3 nucleotide sequence: TGTGCCAGCAGCTTGCCGGGACAGGGGTCGCGTGAGCAGTTCTTC.